Shown below are 15 T cell receptor beta chains from a single sample sequenced in a study of blood T cell repertoires in COVID-19. The repertoire was sequenced with immunoSEQ multiplex PCR; TCRdb's copy has only in-frame clones and lacks some. In the table there are some 220,000 clones, 70% to 90% of which are singletons. The sequencing sample was made of peripheral blood. The source is a woman younger than 35 who had recovered from COVID-19.

The J gene is TRBJ1-5, the V gene TRBV7-2, with a weak D call TRBD1 (5 bases). The CDR3 runs 14 residues. Per the germline V gene, CDR1 is SGHTA and CDR2 is FQGNSA. Trimming stripped 5 bases from V and 0 bases from J, with 8 bases between. The CDR3 DNA sequence: TGTGCCAGCAGCGGGGGGTATAGCAATCAGCCCCAGCATTTT. Its translation is CASSGGYSNQPQHF.

The genes are TRBV27 and TRBJ2-7; D is perhaps TRBD2 (7 bases). The CDR3 covers 14 residues. Germline CDR1 is MNHEY and CDR2 is SMNVEV (reference sequence). With 3 bases removed from V and 3 bases from J, the gap between germline ends came to 12 bases. CDR3 DNA: TGTGCCAGCAGTTTCCGGGGGGCCTACTACGAGCAGTACTTC. This codes for CASSFRGAYYEQYF.

The rearrangement joins TRBV11-1 to TRBJ2-5; 7 nucleotides agree with TRBD1. V lost 5 bases, J lost 5 bases, and 14 bases stayed unmatched. CDR1 SGHAT and CDR2 FQDESV come from the germline V gene (reference sequence). This CDR3 spans 16 amino acids. CDR3 coding DNA: TGTGCCAGCAGCCCCAATTGGGGACAGCGTTCGGAGACCCAGTACTTC. This gives the protein CASSPNWGQRSETQYF.

The CDR3 DNA follows: TGTGCCATCAATAATCTAGATAGGCGGGACAATGAGCAGTTCTTC. Amino acids: CAINNLDRRDNEQFF. This chain links TRBV10-3 with TRBJ2-1, with TRBD2 as a possible D gene (5 bases). There are 15 residues in the CDR3. Looked up from germline, CDR1 is ENHRY and CDR2 is SYGVKD. Between the trimmed V and J ends, which lost 7 bases and 5 bases, there was a span of 18 bases.

The table lists this clone with a count of one. The gene calls are TRBV2 and TRBJ2-1, with 8 bases that match TRBD2. V lost 4 bases and J lost 10; bases outside the gene matches: 12. The CDR3 extends over 15 amino acids. Germline V gene data show CDR1 as SNHLY and CDR2 as FYNNEI. The CDR3 DNA reads TGTGCCAGCAGTGGGTGGACTAGCCCCATGGGGGAGCAGTTCTTC. This sequence encodes CASSGWTSPMGEQFF.

V and J are TRBV30 and TRBJ2-7; 7 bases match TRBD2. The germline V gene encodes CDR1 GTSNPN and CDR2 SVGIG (reference sequence). Germline trimming cut 3 bases from V and 4 bases from J; bases unmatched to any gene: 9. The CDR3 spans 14 residues. CDR3 bases: TGTGCCTGGAGATTGTTCGGGAGGCGATACGAGCAGTACTTC. Amino acids: CAWRLFGRRYEQYF.

This clone was picked up a small number of times. This rearrangement joins TRBV6-5 to TRBJ1-3, with a tentative D call TRBD1 (5 bases). Deletions cut 2 bases from V and 0 bases from J, with 11 bases between. The germline V gene has CDR1 MNHEY and CDR2 SVGAGI. The CDR3 contains 16 residues. The CDR3 loop reads CASSYGAGFSGNTIYF. For the CDR3, the DNA is TGTGCCAGCAGTTACGGGGCAGGATTCTCTGGAAACACCATATATTTT.

This sequence joins TRBV4-3 and TRBJ2-7; 7 positions agree with TRBD2. Germline CDR1 reads LGHNA; CDR2 reads YSLEER. V shed 0 bases and J 3 bases; nucleotides not matched to a gene: 2. There are 14 residues in the CDR3. CDR3 in amino acids: CASSQELANYEQYF. The CDR3 DNA follows: TGCGCCAGCAGCCAAGAACTAGCGAACTACGAGCAGTACTTC.

This chain connects TRBV4-1 to TRBJ2-1; TRBD2 might be the D (5 bases). The V gene lost 4 bases and the J gene lost 6 bases, with 13 bases spanning the gap. The CDR3 length is 14 residues. Germline-derived CDR1 and CDR2 are MGHRA and YSYEKL. The chain's CDR3 is CASSPGWAGNEQFF. The CDR3, as DNA: TGCGCCAGCAGCCCTGGTTGGGCGGGCAATGAGCAGTTCTTC.

The chain has TRBV28 and TRBJ2-7; the match to TRBD1 covers 7 bases. V lost 8 bases, J lost 2 bases, and 6 bases stayed unmatched. Germline V gives CDR1 MDHEN, CDR2 SYDVKM. This CDR3 has 13 amino acids. CDR3: CASGTGDPYEQYF. The CDR3 DNA is TGTGCCAGCGGCACAGGGGACCCCTACGAGCAGTACTTC.

This chain uses TRBV29-1 with TRBJ2-6; D is ambiguous. V shed 6 bases and J shed 0 bases, with 9 bases lying between them. Germline V gene data show CDR1 as SQVTM and CDR2 as ANQGSEA. This CDR3 comprises 14 residues. The CDR3 spells CSVAGISGANVLTF. The CDR3 coding sequence is TGCAGCGTAGCAGGAATCTCTGGGGCCAACGTCCTGACTTTC.

The V gene is TRBV7-3, the J gene TRBJ2-2, with TRBD2 matching 14 bases. This CDR3 comprises 16 residues. The V gene's germline CDR1 is SGHTA and CDR2 FQGTGA. V gave up 5 bases and J gave up 6 bases; unmatched junction bases: 5. As DNA, the CDR3 is TGTGCCAGCAGCCTGACTAGCGGGAGGGTTGCCGGGGAGCTGTTTTTT. This translates into CASSLTSGRVAGELFF.

J is TRBJ1-1 and V is TRBV3-1 (or the pseudogene TRBV3-2); D gene unclear. Trimming took off 4 bases at V and 2 bases at J, with 11 bases between the two ends. The germline CDR1 and CDR2 sequences are LGHDT and YNNKEL (reference sequence). The CDR3 loop spans 14 amino acids. DNA of the CDR3: TGTGCCAGCAGCCTCCAGAGCGCAAACACTGAAGCTTTCTTT. Protein sequence: CASSLQSANTEAFF.

V gene TRBV7-9 combines with J gene TRBJ2-3, with 7 nucleotides matching TRBD1. Unmatched junction bases numbered 8, after V lost 5 bases and J lost 0 bases. This CDR3 comprises 16 residues. Germline V gene sequence: CDR1 SEHNR, CDR2 FQNEAQ (reference sequence). The CDR3 loop is CASSAPTGRSTDTQYF. CDR3 DNA sequence: TGTGCCAGCAGCGCGCCGACAGGGAGAAGCACAGATACGCAGTATTTT.

V gene TRBV7-9 combines with J gene TRBJ1-1; 9 bases line up with TRBD1. Germline CDR1 SEHNR, CDR2 FQNEAQ (reference sequence). The CDR3 totals 14 residues. The ends lost 5 bases at V and 1 base at J; junction bases unmatched: 2. The CDR3 loop reads CASSTGQGNTEAFF. Here the CDR3 DNA reads TGTGCCAGCAGCACGGGACAGGGGAACACTGAAGCTTTCTTT.